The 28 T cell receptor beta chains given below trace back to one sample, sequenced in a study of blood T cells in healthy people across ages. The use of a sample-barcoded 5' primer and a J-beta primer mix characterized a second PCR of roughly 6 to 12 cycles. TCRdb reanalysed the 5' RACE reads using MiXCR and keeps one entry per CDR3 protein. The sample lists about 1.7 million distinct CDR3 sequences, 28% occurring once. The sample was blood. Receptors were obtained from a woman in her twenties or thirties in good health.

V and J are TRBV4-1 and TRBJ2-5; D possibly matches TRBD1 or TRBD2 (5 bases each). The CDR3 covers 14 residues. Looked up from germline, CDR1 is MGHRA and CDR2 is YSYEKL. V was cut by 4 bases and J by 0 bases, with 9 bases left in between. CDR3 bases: TGCGCCAGCAGCCCCGAGGGGTACCAAGAGACCCAGTACTTC. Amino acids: CASSPEGYQETQYF.

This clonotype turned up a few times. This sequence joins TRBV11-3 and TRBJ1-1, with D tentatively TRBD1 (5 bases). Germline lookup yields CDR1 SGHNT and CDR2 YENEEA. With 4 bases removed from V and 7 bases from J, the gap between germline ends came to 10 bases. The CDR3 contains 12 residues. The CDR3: CASSSWGGEAFF. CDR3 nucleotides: TGTGCCAGCAGCTCCTGGGGCGGTGAAGCTTTCTTT.

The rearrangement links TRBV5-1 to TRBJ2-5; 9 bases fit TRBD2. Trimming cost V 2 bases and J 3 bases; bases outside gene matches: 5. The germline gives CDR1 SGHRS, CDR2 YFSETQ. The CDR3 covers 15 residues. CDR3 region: CASSFLGGREETQYF. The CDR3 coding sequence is TGCGCCAGCAGCTTCCTTGGCGGGAGGGAAGAGACCCAGTACTTC.

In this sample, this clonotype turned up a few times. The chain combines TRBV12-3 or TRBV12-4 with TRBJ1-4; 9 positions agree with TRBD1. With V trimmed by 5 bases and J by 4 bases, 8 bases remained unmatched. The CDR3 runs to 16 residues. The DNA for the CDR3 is TGTGCCAGCAGTATACAACCGGGACAGGGTAATGAAAAACTGTTTTTT. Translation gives CASSIQPGQGNEKLFF.

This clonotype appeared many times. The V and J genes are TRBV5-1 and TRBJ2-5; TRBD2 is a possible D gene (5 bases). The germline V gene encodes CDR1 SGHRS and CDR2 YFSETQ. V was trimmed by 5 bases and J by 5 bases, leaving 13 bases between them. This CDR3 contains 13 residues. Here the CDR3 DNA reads TGCGCCAGCAGGATTAGCGACGATGAGACCCAGTACTTC. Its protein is CASRISDDETQYF.

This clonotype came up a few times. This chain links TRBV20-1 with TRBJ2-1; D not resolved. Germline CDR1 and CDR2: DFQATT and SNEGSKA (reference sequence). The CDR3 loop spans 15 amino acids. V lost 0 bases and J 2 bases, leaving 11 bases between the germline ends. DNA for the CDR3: TGCAGTGCTAGAGATGTCAATCGGACCTACAATGAGCAGTTCTTC. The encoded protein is CSARDVNRTYNEQFF.

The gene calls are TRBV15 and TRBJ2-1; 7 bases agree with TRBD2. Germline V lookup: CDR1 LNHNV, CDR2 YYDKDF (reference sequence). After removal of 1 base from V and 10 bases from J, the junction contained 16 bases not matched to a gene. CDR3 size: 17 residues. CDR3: CATSRVGGTPPLGEQFF. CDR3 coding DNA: TGTGCCACCAGCAGAGTGGGGGGGACGCCACCTTTGGGCGAGCAGTTCTTC.

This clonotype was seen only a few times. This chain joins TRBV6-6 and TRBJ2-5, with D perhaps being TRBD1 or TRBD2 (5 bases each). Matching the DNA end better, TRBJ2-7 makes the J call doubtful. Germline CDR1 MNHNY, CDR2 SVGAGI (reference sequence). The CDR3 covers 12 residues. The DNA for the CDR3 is TGTGCCAGCAGCCCCGGGGCATTCGAGCAGTACTTC. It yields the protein CASSPGAFEQYF.

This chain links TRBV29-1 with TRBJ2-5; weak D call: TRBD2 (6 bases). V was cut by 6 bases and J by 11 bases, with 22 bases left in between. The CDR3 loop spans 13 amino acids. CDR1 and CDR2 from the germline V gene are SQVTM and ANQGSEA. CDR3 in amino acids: CSVAGSVSNEQYF. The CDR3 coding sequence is TGCAGCGTCGCGGGGTCGGTATCCAATGAGCAGTACTTC.

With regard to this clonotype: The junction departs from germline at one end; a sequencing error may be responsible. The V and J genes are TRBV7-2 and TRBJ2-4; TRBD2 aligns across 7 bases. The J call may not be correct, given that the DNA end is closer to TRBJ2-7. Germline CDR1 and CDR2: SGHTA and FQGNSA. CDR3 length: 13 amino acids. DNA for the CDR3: TGTGCCAGCGGCTTAGAAACTAGCGACGAGCAGTACTTC. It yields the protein CASGLETSDEQYF.

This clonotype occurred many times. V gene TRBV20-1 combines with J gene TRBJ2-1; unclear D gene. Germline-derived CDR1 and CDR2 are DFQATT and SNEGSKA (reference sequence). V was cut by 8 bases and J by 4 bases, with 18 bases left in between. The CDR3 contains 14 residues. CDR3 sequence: CSLRVADDYNEQFF. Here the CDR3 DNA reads TGCAGTCTTAGAGTCGCGGATGATTACAATGAGCAGTTCTTC.

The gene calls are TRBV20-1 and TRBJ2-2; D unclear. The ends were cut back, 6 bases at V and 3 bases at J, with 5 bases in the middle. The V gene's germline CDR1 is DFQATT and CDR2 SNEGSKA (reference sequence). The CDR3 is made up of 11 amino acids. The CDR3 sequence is CSAKYTGELFF. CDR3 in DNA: TGCAGTGCCAAGTACACCGGGGAGCTGTTTTTT.

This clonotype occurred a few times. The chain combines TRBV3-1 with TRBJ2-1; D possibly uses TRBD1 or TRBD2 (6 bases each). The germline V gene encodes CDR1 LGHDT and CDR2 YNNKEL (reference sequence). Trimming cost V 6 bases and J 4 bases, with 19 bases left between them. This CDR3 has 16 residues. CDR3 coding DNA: TGTGCCAGCAGTCCTCTCACGAAGGGGGGTTACAATGAGCAGTTCTTC. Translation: CASSPLTKGGYNEQFF.

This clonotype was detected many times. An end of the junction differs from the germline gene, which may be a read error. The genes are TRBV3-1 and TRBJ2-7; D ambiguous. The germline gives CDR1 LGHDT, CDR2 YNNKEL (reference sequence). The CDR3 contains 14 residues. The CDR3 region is CASSQDPSSYEQYF. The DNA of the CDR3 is TGCGCCAGCAGCCAAGATCCTAGCTCCTACGAGCAGTACTTC.

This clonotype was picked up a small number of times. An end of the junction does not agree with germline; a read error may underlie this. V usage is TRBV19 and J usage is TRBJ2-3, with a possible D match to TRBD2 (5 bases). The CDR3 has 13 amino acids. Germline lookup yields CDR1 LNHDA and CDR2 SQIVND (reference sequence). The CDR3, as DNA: TGTGCCAGTAGTATGTCTAGCACAGATGCGCAGTATTTT. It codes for CASSMSSTDAQYF.

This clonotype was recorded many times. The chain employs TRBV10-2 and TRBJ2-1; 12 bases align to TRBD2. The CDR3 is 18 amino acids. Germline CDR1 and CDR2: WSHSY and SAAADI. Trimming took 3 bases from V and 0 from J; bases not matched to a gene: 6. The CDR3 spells CASSDGLAGPSSYNEQFF. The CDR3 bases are TGCGCCAGCAGTGACGGACTAGCGGGACCCAGCTCCTACAATGAGCAGTTCTTC.

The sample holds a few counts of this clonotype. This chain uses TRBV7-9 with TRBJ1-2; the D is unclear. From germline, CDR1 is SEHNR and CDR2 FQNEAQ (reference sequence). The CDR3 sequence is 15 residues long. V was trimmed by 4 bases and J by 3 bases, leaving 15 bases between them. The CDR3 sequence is CASSSSSVTDYGYTF. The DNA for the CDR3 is TGTGCCAGCAGCTCCTCTAGTGTCACCGACTATGGCTACACCTTC.

The CDR3 DNA reads TGTGCCAGCAGCTCTGGACTAGCGCTTTACAATGAGCAGTTCTTC. It translates to CASSSGLALYNEQFF. The J gene is TRBJ2-1, the V gene TRBV11-2, with 9 bases matching TRBD2. The junction had 5 bases not matched to a gene; V was cut back by 4 bases and J by 4 bases. The germline V gene encodes CDR1 SGHAT and CDR2 FQNNGV. The length of the CDR3 is 15 residues.

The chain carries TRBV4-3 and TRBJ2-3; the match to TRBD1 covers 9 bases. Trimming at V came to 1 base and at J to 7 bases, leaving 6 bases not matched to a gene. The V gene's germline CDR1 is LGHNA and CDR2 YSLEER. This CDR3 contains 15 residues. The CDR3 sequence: CASSQGGTGPNTQYF. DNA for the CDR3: TGCGCCAGCAGCCAAGGTGGGACAGGGCCTAATACGCAGTATTTT.

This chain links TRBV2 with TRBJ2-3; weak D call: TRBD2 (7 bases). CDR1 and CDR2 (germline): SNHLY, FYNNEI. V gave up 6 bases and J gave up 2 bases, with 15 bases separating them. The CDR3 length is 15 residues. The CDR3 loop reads CASSITGRATDTQYF. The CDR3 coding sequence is TGTGCCAGCAGCATTACAGGGAGGGCCACAGATACGCAGTATTTT.

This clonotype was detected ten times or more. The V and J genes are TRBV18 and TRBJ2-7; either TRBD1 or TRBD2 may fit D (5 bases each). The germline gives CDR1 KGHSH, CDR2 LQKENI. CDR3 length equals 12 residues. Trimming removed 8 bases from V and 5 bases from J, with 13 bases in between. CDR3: CASSPRGDEQYF. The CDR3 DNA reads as TGTGCCAGCAGCCCTAGGGGAGACGAGCAGTACTTC. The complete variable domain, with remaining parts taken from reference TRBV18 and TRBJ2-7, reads NAGVMQNPRHLVRRRGQEARLRCSPMKGHSHVYWYRQLPEEGLKFMVYLQKENIIDESGMPKERFSAEFPKEGPSILRIQQVVRGDSAAYFCASSPRGDEQYFGPGTRLTVT.

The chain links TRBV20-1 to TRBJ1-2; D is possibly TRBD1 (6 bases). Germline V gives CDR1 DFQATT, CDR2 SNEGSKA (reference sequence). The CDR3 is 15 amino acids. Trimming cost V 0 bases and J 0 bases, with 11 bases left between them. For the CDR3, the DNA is TGCAGTGCTAGAGAAACAGGGCGCACTAACTATGGCTACACCTTC. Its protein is CSARETGRTNYGYTF.

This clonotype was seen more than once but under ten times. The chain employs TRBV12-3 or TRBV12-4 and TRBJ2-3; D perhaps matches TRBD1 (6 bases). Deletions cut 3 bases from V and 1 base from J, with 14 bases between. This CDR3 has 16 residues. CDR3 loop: CASSLNRPGGTDTQYF. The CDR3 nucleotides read TGTGCCAGCAGTTTGAACCGACCAGGGGGCACAGATACGCAGTATTTT.

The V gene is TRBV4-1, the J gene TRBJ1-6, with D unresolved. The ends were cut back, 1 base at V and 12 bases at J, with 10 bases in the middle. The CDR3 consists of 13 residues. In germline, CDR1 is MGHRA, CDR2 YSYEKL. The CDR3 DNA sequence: TGCGCCAGCAGCCAAGCGGGCCAGGTACCCCTCCACTTT. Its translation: CASSQAGQVPLHF.

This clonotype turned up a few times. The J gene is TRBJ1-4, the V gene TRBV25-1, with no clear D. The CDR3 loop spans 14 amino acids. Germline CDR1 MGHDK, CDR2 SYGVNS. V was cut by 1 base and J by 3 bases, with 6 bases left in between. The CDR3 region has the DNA TGTGCCAGCAGTGAATGGCAGGCTAATGAAAAACTGTTTTTT. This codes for CASSEWQANEKLFF.

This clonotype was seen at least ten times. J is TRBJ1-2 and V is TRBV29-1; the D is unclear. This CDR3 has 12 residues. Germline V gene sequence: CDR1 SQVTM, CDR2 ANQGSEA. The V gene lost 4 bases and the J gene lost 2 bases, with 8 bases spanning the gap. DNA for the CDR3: TGCAGCGTTGTATTCGGGAACTATGGCTACACCTTC. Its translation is CSVVFGNYGYTF.

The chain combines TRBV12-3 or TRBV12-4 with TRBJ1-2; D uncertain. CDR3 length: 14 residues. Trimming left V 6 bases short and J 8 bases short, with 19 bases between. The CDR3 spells CASRRTASGIGYTF. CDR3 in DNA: TGTGCCAGCAGGCGTACAGCATCCGGCATAGGCTACACCTTC.

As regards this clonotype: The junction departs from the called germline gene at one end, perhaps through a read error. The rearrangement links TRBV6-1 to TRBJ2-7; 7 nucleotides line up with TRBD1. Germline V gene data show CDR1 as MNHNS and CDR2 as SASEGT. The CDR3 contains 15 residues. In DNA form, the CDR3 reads TGTGTCAGCAGTCAGCCCCGGACAGGAGGTCACGAGCAGTACTTC. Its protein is CVSSQPRTGGHEQYF.